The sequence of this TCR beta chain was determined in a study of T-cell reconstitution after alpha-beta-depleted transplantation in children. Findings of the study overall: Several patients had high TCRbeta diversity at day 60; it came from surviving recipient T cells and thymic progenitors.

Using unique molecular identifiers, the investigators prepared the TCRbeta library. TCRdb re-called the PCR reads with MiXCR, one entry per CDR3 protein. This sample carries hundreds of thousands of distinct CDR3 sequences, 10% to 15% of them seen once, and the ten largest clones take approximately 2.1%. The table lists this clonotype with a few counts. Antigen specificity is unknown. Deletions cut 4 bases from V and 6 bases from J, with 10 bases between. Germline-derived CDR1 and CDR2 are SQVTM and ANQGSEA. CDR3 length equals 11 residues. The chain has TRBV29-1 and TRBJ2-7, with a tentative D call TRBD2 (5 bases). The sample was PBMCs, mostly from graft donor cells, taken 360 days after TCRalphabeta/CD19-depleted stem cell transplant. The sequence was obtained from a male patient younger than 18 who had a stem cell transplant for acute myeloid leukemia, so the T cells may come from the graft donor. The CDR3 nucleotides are TGCAGCGTTGCCTGGACTTCCGAGCAGTACTTC. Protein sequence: CSVAWTSEQYF.